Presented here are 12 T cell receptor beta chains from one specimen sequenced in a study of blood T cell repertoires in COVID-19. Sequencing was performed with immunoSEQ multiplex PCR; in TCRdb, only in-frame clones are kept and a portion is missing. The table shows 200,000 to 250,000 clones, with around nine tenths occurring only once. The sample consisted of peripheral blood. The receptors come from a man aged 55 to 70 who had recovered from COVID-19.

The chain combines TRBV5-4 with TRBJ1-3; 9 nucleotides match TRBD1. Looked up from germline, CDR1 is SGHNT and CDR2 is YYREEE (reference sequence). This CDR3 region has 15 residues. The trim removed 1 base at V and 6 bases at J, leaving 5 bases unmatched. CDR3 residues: CASSLLTGGENTIYF. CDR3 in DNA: TGTGCCAGCAGCTTGTTGACAGGGGGTGAAAACACCATATATTTT.

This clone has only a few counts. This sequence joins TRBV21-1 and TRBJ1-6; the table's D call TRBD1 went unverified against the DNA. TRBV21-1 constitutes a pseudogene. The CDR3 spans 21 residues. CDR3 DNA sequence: TGTGCCAGCAGGCCTCAAGGCGTACCGGGACAGGGGGCTGTTCCGCCTTCACCCCTCCACTTT. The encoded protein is CASRPQGVPGQGAVPPSPLHF.

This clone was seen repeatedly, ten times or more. CDR3 sequence (DNA): TGCACCAGCAGCCAAGACGGGACAGGGTGCTGCGGCGGCAATCAGCCCCAGCATTTT. Residues: CTSSQDGTGCCGGNQPQHF. This rearrangement joins TRBV1 to TRBJ1-5; TRBD1, the table's D call, was not compared with the DNA. TRBV1 is described as a pseudogene. The CDR3 is 19 amino acids.

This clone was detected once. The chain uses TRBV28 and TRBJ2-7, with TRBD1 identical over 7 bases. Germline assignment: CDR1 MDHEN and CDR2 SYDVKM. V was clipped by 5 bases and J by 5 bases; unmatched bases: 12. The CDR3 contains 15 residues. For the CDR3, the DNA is TGTGCCAGCAGTCCTTCCGGACAGGTCGTCGACGAGCAGTACTTC. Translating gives CASSPSGQVVDEQYF.

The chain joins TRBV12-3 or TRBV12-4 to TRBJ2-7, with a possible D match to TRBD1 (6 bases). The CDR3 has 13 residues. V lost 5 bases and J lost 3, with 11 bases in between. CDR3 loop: CASSRQEVYEQYF. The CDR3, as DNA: TGTGCCAGCAGTAGACAGGAGGTCTACGAGCAGTACTTC.

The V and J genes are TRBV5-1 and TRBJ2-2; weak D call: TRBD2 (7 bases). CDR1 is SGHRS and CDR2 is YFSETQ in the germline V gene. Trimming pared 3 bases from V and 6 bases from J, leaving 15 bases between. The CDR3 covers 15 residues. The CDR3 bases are TGCGCCAGCAGCTCCGAGAGAGGGGGGGCCGGGGAGCTGTTTTTT. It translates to CASSSERGGAGELFF.

The CDR3 region has the DNA TGTGCCAGCTCAAGGCTCCGGGACAGGTCCCTCCAAGAGACCCAGTACTTC. It specifies CASSRLRDRSLQETQYF. V is TRBV18 and J is TRBJ2-5, with 8 bases matching TRBD1. The V segment lost 5 bases and the J segment 1 base; nucleotides outside the gene matches: 12. This CDR3 has 17 amino acids. Germline CDR1 is KGHSH and CDR2 is LQKENI.

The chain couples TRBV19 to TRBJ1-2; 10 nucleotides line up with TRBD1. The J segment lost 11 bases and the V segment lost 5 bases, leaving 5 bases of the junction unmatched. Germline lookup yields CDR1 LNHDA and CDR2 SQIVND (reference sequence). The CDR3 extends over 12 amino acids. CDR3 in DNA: TGTGCCAGTAGTTGGGACAGGGGCCGGTACACCTTC. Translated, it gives CASSWDRGRYTF.

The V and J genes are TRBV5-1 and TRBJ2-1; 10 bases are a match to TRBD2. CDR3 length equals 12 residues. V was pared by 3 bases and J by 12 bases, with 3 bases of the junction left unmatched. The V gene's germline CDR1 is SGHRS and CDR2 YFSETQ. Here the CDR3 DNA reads TGCGCCAGCAGCTCCCTAGCGGGGGCGCAGTTCTTC. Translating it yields CASSSLAGAQFF.

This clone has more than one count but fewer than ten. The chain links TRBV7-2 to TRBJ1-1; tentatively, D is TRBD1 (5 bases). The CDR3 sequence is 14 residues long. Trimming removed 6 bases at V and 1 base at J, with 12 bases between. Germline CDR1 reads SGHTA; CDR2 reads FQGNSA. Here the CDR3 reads CASSSQVGNTEAFF. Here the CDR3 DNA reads TGTGCCAGCAGTTCACAGGTGGGGAACACTGAAGCTTTCTTT.

The CDR3 DNA reads TGTGCCACCACGGCCTGGGGGGTAATTCAAGAGACCCAGTACTTC. It specifies CATTAWGVIQETQYF. The rearrangement joins TRBV18 to TRBJ2-5; TRBD2 is a possible D gene (6 bases). There are 15 residues in the CDR3. V dropped 10 bases and J dropped 2 bases, with 20 bases sitting between them. In germline, CDR1 is KGHSH, CDR2 LQKENI.

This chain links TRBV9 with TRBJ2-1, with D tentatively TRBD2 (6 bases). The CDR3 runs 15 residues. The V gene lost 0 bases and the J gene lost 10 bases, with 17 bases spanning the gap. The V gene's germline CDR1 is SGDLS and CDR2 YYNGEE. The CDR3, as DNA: TGTGCCAGCAGCGTAGCTACGGTGATCCGGGGGGAGCAGTTCTTC. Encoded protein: CASSVATVIRGEQFF.